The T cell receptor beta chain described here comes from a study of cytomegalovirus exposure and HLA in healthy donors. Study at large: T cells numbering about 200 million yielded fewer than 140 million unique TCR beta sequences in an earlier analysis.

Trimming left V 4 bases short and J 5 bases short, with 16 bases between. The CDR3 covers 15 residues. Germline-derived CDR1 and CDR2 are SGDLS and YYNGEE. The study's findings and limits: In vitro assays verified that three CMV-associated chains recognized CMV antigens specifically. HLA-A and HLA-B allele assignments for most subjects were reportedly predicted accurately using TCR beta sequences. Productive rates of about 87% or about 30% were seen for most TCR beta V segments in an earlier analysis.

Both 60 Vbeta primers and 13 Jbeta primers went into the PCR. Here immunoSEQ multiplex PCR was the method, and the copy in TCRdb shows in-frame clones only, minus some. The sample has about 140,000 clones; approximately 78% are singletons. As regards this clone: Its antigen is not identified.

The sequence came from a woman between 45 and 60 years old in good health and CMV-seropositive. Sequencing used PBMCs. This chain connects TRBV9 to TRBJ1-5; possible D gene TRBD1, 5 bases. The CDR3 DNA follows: TGTGCCAGCAGCCCAGGCCCTGCGGGGGATCAGCCCCAGCATTTT. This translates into CASSPGPAGDQPQHF. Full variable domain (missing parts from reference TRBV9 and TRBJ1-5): DSGVTQTPKHLITATGQRVTLRCSPRSGDLSVYWYQQSLDQGLQFLIQYYNGEERAKGNILERFSAQQFPDLHSELNLSSLELGDSALYFCASSPGPAGDQPQHFGDGTRLSIL.